This TCR beta chain comes out of a study of OX40 agonist ivuxolimab in advanced cancers. Background on the study: The patients received agonistic anti-OX40 (CD134) antibody ivuxolimab. Dose-escalation patients' cancers were hepatocellular carcinoma, melanoma, renal cell or head and neck cancer. The study's findings and limits: Partly responding patients at 0.1-3.0 mg/kg showed some of the smallest clonal expansion.

About this clone: Antigen: not known.

Libraries were prepared by immunoSEQ multiplex PCR; TCRdb keeps only in-frame clonotypes and omits some of them. The sample has some 68,000 clones, more than 80% seen once. Exclusion of a patient followed from autoimmune disease history or systemic immunosuppression. The source of this sequence is an adult with an advanced solid tumor such as melanoma, head and neck, liver or kidney cancer. The starting material was CD4+ or CD8+ T cells sorted from blood, obtained in a trial of the OX40 agonist ivuxolimab.

This CDR3 reads CASSLPDRPGANYGYTF. In nucleotides, the CDR3 is TGCGCCAGCAGCTTGCCGGACAGGCCCGGGGCTAACTATGGCTACACCTTC. V gene TRBV5-1 combines with J gene TRBJ1-2; 7 bases are a match to TRBD1. The V gene's germline CDR1 is SGHRS and CDR2 YFSETQ. This CDR3 contains 17 residues. The V and J ends lost 1 base and 0 bases, in that order; junction bases with no gene match: 9.